Listed below are T cell receptor beta chains from one sample, sequenced in a study of blood T cell repertoires in COVID-19. Produced via immunoSEQ multiplex PCR; TCRdb's table is partial and in-frame only. The sample consists of roughly 100,000 clones, 80% to 85% of them appearing once. The sample comprised peripheral blood. These receptors all come from a man in his 70s with active or convalescent COVID-19. Each CDR3 is given with its conserved first and last residue. D genes are given only for firm matches. Size values are once, few and many counts, or a class for expanded clones, and some rows have none.

V: TRBV7-8
size: NA
D: TRBD2
J: TRBJ2-3
DNA: TGTGCCAGCAGCCCTAGCACTAGCGGGGGGTGGTTTAAAACAGATACGCAGTATTTT
CDR3: CASSPSTSGGWFKTDTQYF

V: TRBV7-8
size: NA
D: NA
J: TRBJ2-5
DNA: TGTGCCAGCAGCTTAGAATGGGTAGGGGCAGAGACCCAGTACTTC
CDR3: CASSLEWVGAETQYF

V: TRBV10-3
size: NA
D: TRBD1
J: TRBJ1-5
DNA: TGTGCCATCAGTGAGGGGACAGGGCCCTATCAGCCCCAGCATTTT
CDR3: CAISEGTGPYQPQHF

V: TRBV19
size: NA
D: NA
J: TRBJ1-4
DNA: TGTGCCAGTAGTACCCCCATCGGGGTTGCGAGTGAAAAACTGTTTTTT
CDR3: CASSTPIGVASEKLFF

V: TRBV28
size: NA
D: TRBD1
J: TRBJ1-5
DNA: TGTGCCAGCAGTCCACTTCAGACAGGGGCTGGTCAGCCCCAGCATTTT
CDR3: CASSPLQTGAGQPQHF

V: TRBV29-1
size: NA
D: TRBD1
J: TRBJ1-1
DNA: TGCAGCGTCCTCCAGGGGGCCAGCGAAGCTTTCTTT
CDR3: CSVLQGASEAFF

V: TRBV28
size: NA
D: NA
J: TRBJ1-2
DNA: TGTGCCAGCAGTTTAATCCGGCAGGCCCGAGGCTACACCTTC
CDR3: CASSLIRQARGYTF

V: TRBV3-1/TRBV3-2
size: NA
D: TRBD1
J: TRBJ1-2
DNA: TGTGCCAGCAGCCAAGAGACAGGGCGCTATGGCTACACCTTC
CDR3: CASSQETGRYGYTF

V: TRBV28
size: NA
D: NA
J: TRBJ2-7
DNA: TGTGCCAGCGGGGCGACTGAGAGCTCCTACGAGCAGTACTTC
CDR3: CASGATESSYEQYF

V: TRBV6-5
size: NA
D: NA
J: TRBJ2-7
DNA: TGTGCCAGCAGTCGCCTCCTGGGCACCTACGAGCAGTACTTC
CDR3: CASSRLLGTYEQYF

V: TRBV5-8
size: NA
D: TRBD1
J: TRBJ2-3
DNA: TGTGCCAGCAGGGGACAGAGCACAGATACGCAGTATTTT
CDR3: CASRGQSTDTQYF

V: TRBV21-1
size: few
D: NA
J: TRBJ1-2
DNA: TGTGCCAGCACCATTACGGGGGGCGGCTACACCTTC
CDR3: CASTITGGGYTF

V: TRBV20-1
size: NA
D: NA
J: TRBJ2-3
DNA: TGCAGTGCCGGCACAGATACGCAGTATTTT
CDR3: CSAGTDTQYF

V: TRBV30
size: once
D: NA
J: TRBJ2-7
DNA: TGTGCCTGGAGGGAGGGTAACTACGAGCAGTACTTC
CDR3: CAWREGNYEQYF

V: TRBV4-3
size: NA
D: NA
J: TRBJ1-1
DNA: TGCGCCAGCAGCCTCACTGCGGCCGGGGGGAGATCTGAAGCTTTCTTT
CDR3: CASSLTAAGGRSEAFF

V: TRBV18
size: NA
D: NA
J: TRBJ1-6
DNA: TGTGCCAGCTCACAATGGACACCCAATTCACCCCTCCACTTT
CDR3: CASSQWTPNSPLHF

V: TRBV9
size: NA
D: NA
J: TRBJ1-3
DNA: TGTGCCAGCAGCCCCCGACAGTTTGACTCTGGAAACACCATATATTTT
CDR3: CASSPRQFDSGNTIYF

V: TRBV15
size: NA
D: NA
J: TRBJ1-5
DNA: TGTGCCACCAGCAGAGCGGGAGGGGGGGATCAGCCCCAGCATTTT
CDR3: CATSRAGGGDQPQHF

V: TRBV4-3
size: NA
D: NA
J: TRBJ1-2
DNA: TGCGCCAGCAGCCAAGATCGAGGGTATGGCTACACCTTC
CDR3: CASSQDRGYGYTF

V: TRBV30
size: NA
D: NA
J: TRBJ2-2
DNA: TGTGCCTGGAGGGGGGGGAACACCGGGGAGCTGTTTTTT
CDR3: CAWRGGNTGELFF

V: TRBV7-2
size: NA
D: NA
J: TRBJ1-5
DNA: TGTGCCAGTAGCTTATTGAACGGTAATCAGCCCCAGCATTTT
CDR3: CASSLLNGNQPQHF

V: TRBV5-1
size: NA
D: NA
J: TRBJ1-3
DNA: TGCGCCAGCAGCGTAGGCGGTGGAGGAAACACCATATATTTT
CDR3: CASSVGGGGNTIYF

V: TRBV7-2
size: NA
D: TRBD2
J: TRBJ2-3
DNA: TGTGCCAGCAGCTTAGGGACTAGCGCAGATACGCAGTATTTT
CDR3: CASSLGTSADTQYF

V: TRBV9
size: once
D: TRBD1
J: TRBJ1-1
DNA: TGTGCCAGCAGCGTAGAGGGGACAGGGGGCACTGAAGCTTTCTTT
CDR3: CASSVEGTGGTEAFF

V: TRBV29-1
size: NA
D: TRBD1
J: TRBJ2-7
DNA: TGCAGCGTCGGCGACAGGGCTTCAACCTACGAGCAGTACTTC
CDR3: CSVGDRASTYEQYF